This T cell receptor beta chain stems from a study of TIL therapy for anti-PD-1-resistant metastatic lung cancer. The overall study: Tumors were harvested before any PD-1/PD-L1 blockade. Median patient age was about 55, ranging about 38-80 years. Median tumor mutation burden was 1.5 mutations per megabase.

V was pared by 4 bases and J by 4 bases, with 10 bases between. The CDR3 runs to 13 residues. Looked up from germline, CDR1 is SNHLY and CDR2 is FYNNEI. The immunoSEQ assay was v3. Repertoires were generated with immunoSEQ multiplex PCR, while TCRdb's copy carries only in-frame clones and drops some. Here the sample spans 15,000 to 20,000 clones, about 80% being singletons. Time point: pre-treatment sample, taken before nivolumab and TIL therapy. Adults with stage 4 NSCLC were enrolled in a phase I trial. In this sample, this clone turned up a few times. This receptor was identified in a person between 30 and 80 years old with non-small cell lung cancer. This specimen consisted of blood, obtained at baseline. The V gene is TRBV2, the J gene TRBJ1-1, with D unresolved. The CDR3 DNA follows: TGTGCCAGCAGTGGCGGTAGGGTCACTGAAGCTTTCTTT. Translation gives CASSGGRVTEAFF.